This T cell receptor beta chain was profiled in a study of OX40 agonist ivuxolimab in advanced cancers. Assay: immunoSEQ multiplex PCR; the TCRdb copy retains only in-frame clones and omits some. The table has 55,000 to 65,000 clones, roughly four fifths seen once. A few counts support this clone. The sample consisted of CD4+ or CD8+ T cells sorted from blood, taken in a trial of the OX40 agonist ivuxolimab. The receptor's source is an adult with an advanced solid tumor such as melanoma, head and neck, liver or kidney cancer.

The CDR3 spells CASTDGYEQYF. In nucleotides, the CDR3 is TGTGCCAGCACTGACGGCTACGAGCAGTACTTC. V gene TRBV28 combines with J gene TRBJ2-7; D not certain. Trimming stripped 7 bases from V and 3 bases from J, with 7 bases between. There are 11 residues in the CDR3. Per the germline V gene, CDR1 is MDHEN and CDR2 is SYDVKM.